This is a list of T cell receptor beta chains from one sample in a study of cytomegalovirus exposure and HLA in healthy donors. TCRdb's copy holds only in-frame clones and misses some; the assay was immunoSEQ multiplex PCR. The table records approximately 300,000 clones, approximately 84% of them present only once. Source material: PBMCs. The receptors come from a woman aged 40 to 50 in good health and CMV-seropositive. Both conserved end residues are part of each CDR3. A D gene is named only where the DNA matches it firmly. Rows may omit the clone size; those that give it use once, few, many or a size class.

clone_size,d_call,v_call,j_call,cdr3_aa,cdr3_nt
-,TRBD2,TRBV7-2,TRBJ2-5,CASSSGLAGGGGGTQYF,TGTGCCAGCAGCTCGGGACTAGCGGGAGGAGGGGGGGGGACCCAGTACTTC
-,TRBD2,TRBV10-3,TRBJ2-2,CAISGTSAGGELFF,TGTGCCATCAGTGGGACTAGCGCGGGCGGGGAGCTGTTTTTT
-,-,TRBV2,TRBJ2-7,CASSASSYEQYF,TGTGCCAGCAGTGCTAGCTCCTACGAGCAGTACTTC
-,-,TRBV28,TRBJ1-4,CASSPGQGGEKLFF,TGTGCCAGCAGCCCCGGCCAGGGAGGTGAAAAACTGTTTTTT
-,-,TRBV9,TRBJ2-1,CASTSQGTTYNEQFF,TGTGCCAGCACCAGTCAGGGTACAACCTACAATGAGCAGTTCTTC
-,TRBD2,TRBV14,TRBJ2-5,CASSPRSSGRYETQYF,TGTGCCAGCAGCCCACGTTCCAGCGGGAGATACGAGACCCAGTACTTC
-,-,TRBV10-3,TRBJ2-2,CAISLTGRTGELFF,TGTGCCATCAGCTTGACAGGACGCACCGGGGAGCTGTTTTTT
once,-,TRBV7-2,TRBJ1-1,CASSLNQGTEAFF,TGTGCCAGCAGCTTAAACCAGGGCACTGAAGCTTTCTTT
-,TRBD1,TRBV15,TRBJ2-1,CATRTGQGGYNEQFF,TGTGCCACCAGGACGGGACAGGGGGGGTACAATGAGCAGTTCTTC
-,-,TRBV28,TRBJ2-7,CASSLAIYEQYF,TGTGCCAGCAGTTTAGCGATTTACGAGCAGTACTTC
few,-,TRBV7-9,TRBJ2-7,CASSRAGAGGTYEQYF,TGTGCCAGCAGCCGCGCCGGGGCCGGGGGAACCTACGAGCAGTACTTC
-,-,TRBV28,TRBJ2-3,CASYASSTDTQYF,TGTGCCAGTTACGCGTCTAGCACAGATACGCAGTATTTT
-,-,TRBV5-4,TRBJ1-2,CASSTFGQRAVGNYGYTF,TGTGCCAGCAGCACCTTTGGACAGAGAGCAGTGGGTAACTATGGCTACACCTTC
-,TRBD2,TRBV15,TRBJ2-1,CATSRDRRLAGHNEQFF,TGTGCCACCAGCAGAGATCGAAGGCTAGCGGGTCACAATGAGCAGTTCTTC
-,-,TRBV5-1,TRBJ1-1,CASSPGVTEAFF,TGCGCCAGCAGCCCAGGGGTGACTGAAGCTTTCTTT
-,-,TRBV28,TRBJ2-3,CASSGNGDGTQYF,TGTGCCAGCAGTGGTAACGGGGATGGTACGCAGTATTTT
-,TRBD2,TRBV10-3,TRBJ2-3,CAIRPGLSNTDTQYF,TGTGCCATCAGGCCGGGACTATCTAACACAGATACGCAGTATTTT
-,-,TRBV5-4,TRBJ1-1,CASSLKQGNTEAFF,TGTGCCAGCAGCCTGAAACAGGGGAACACTGAAGCTTTCTTT
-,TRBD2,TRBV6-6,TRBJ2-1,CASSSGLAGYEQFF,TGTGCCAGCAGTTCGGGACTAGCGGGATATGAGCAGTTCTTC
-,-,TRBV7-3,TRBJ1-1,CASSFNRASGAEAFF,TGTGCCAGCAGCTTTAACAGGGCCTCCGGGGCTGAAGCTTTCTTT
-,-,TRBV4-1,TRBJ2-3,CASSPSDRPTDTQYF,TGCGCCAGCAGCCCCTCTGACAGGCCCACAGATACGCAGTATTTT
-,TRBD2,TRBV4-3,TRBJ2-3,CASSQGPLAGGTDTQYF,TGCGCCAGCAGCCAAGGTCCTCTAGCGGGGGGCACAGATACGCAGTATTTT
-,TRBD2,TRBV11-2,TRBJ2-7,CASSLAGGTSEQYF,TGTGCCAGCAGCTTAGCGGGAGGGACCTCCGAGCAGTACTTC
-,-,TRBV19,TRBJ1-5,CAKTTRGLYQPQHF,TGTGCCAAAACGACGCGGGGGCTTTATCAGCCCCAGCATTTT
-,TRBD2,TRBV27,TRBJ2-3,CASSLVRTSPGDTQYF,TGTGCCAGCAGTTTGGTGAGGACTAGCCCCGGAGATACGCAGTATTTT
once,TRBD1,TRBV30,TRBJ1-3,CAWSRPGGGGNTIYF,TGTGCCTGGAGTAGGCCAGGGGGCGGGGGAAACACCATATATTTT
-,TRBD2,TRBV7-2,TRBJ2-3,CASSLGLAGGTSTDTQYF,TGTGCCAGCAGCTTAGGACTAGCGGGAGGAACTAGCACAGATACGCAGTATTTT
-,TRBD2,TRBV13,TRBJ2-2,CASSYGTSGGTGELFF,TGTGCCAGCAGCTATGGGACTAGCGGGGGCACCGGGGAGCTGTTTTTT
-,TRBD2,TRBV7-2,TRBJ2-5,CASSSTLLAGGPLETQYF,TGTGCCAGCAGCTCGACGCTTCTAGCGGGAGGGCCATTAGAGACCCAGTACTTC
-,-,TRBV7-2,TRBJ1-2,CASSPGQLQAYGYTF,TGTGCCAGCAGCCCAGGACAGCTTCAGGCCTATGGCTACACCTTC
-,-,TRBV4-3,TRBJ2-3,CASSQDSGSGKFGSSDTQYF,TGCGCCAGCAGCCAAGATTCCGGGAGTGGCAAATTCGGAAGCTCAGATACGCAGTATTTT
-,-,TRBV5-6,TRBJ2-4,CASSLGGLAKNIQYF,TGTGCCAGCAGCTTGGGGGGCTTAGCCAAAAACATTCAGTACTTC
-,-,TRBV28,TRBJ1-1,CASSSPLPTGRNTEAFF,TGTGCCAGCAGTTCCCCCCTCCCGACAGGTAGGAACACTGAAGCTTTCTTT
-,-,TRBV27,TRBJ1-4,CASSFSDSINEKLFF,TGTGCCAGCAGTTTTTCGGACAGCATTAATGAAAAACTGTTTTTT
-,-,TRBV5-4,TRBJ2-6,CASSLAHRQRGANVLTF,TGTGCCAGCAGCTTGGCCCACAGGCAACGTGGGGCCAACGTCCTGACTTTC
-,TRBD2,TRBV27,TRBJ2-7,CASSTGLARVKVPEQYF,TGTGCCAGCAGTACAGGACTAGCCCGGGTCAAAGTACCCGAGCAGTACTTC
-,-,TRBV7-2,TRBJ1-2,CAGGNYGYTF,TGTGCGGGGGGGAACTATGGCTACACCTTC
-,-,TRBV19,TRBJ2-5,CASSIDDSAQETQYF,TGTGCTAGTAGTATAGACGACAGCGCCCAAGAGACCCAGTACTTC
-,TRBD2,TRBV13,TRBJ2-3,CASSSGTSGRAQYF,TGTGCCAGCAGCTCCGGGACTAGCGGGAGGGCCCAGTATTTT
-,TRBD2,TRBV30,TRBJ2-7,CAWSDTTRLAGVLGGQYF,TGTGCCTGGAGTGATACAACAAGACTAGCGGGAGTACTCGGGGGGCAGTACTTC
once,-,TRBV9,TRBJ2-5,CASSVRQGMGETQYF,TGTGCCAGCAGCGTCCGTCAGGGGATGGGAGAGACCCAGTACTTC
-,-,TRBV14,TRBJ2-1,CASSPLRGRYYNEQFF,TGTGCCAGCAGCCCGCTAAGGGGCAGGTATTACAATGAGCAGTTCTTC
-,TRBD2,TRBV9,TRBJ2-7,CASSVGAGGDEQYF,TGTGCCAGCAGCGTAGGAGCGGGAGGGGACGAGCAGTACTTC
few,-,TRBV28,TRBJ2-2,CASSPPHGSIGELFF,TGTGCCAGCAGTCCCCCTCACGGGAGTATCGGGGAGCTGTTTTTT
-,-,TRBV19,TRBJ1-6,CASSTIDRSDNSPLHF,TGTGCCAGTAGTACTATCGACAGGAGCGATAATTCACCCCTCCACTTT
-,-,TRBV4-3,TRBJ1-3,CASSQTGTQGNTIYF,TGCGCCAGCAGCCAGACCGGGACACAGGGAAACACCATATATTTT
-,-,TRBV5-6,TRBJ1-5,CASSLRGAGQPQHF,TGTGCCAGCAGCTTGCGGGGAGCAGGTCAGCCCCAGCATTTT
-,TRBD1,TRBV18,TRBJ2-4,CASSPGTGFENIQYF,TGTGCCAGCTCACCAGGGACAGGGTTCGAAAACATTCAGTACTTC
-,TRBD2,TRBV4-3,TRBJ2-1,CASSQDRDLAGIDEQFF,TGCGCCAGCAGCCAAGATAGGGATCTAGCGGGAATCGATGAGCAGTTCTTC
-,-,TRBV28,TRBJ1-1,CASSSGPRRVTEAFF,TGTGCCAGCAGTTCCGGACCCCGGAGGGTCACTGAAGCTTTCTTT
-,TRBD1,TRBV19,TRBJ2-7,CASSKEGGAGMVVAVDEQYF,TGTGCCAGTAGTAAGGAAGGGGGCGCGGGTATGGTCGTCGCGGTGGACGAGCAGTACTTC
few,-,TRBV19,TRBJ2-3,CASQTRVLVGTDTQYF,TGTGCCAGTCAGACCCGGGTTTTAGTCGGCACAGATACGCAGTATTTT
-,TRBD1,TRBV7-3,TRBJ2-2,CATQSTGGTGELFF,TGTGCCACCCAATCCACAGGGGGCACCGGGGAGCTGTTTTTT